This TCR beta chain was captured by sequencing in a study of beta chain features in type 1 diabetes. Regarding the study as a whole: PCR, the amplification step, might favor shorter templates, equally in patients and controls. Researchers reported that naive, central memory and Treg TCRB repertoires appeared more similar in patients than in healthy donors. All four CD4+ subsets from Type 1 diabetes patients carried moderately but significantly shorter TCRB CDR3s. Lower insertion and higher deletion counts appeared at VDJ junctions in type 1 diabetes patients.

The length of the CDR3 is 15 residues. V lost 4 bases to trimming and J lost 8 bases, with 18 bases between them. CDR1 and CDR2 (germline): SEHNR, FQNEAQ (reference sequence). The whole isolated RNA underwent reverse transcription, so sequencing captured expressed TCRB transcripts. Profiled with immunoSEQ multiplex PCR; TCRdb holds only in-frame clones, not every one. The top ten clones hold 0.02% to 0.025% of a sample with 550,000 to 850,000 clones, over 10% of them seen once. Comments on this clone: The antigen is undetermined.

The V call is TRBV7-9, the J call TRBJ2-1; D perhaps matches TRBD2 (5 bases). The sample taken for sequencing was naive CD4+ T cells from blood. The TCR originated in a young man with type 1 diabetes. CDR3 sequence: CASSSRGGALDEQFF. Here the CDR3 DNA reads TGTGCCAGCAGCTCTCGAGGAGGTGCCTTGGATGAGCAGTTCTTC. The whole variable domain, remainder taken from reference TRBV7-9 and TRBJ2-1, is DTGVSQNPRHKITKRGQNVTFRCDPISEHNRLYWYRQTLGQGPEFLTYFQNEAQLEKSRLLSDRFSAERPKGSFSTLEIQRTEQGDSAMYLCASSSRGGALDEQFFGPGTRLTVL.